These T cell receptor beta chains were read from a single sample in a study of persistence of HIV-infected CD4 T cells. These receptors' targets are unknown. Sequencing used immunoSEQ multiplex PCR; TCRdb keeps in-frame clones, though not all of them. The sample lists 25,000 to 30,000 clones, 82% occurring once. The material was CD4+ T cells sorted from PBMCs after roughly 17-hour stimulation, obtained from a patient who received antiretroviral therapy. The receptors here all came from an adult man with HIV who was CMV-seropositive. Each CDR3 is given without its conserved first and last residue. A D gene is named only where the DNA matches it firmly.

v_gene: TRBV25-1; d_gene: NA; CDR3aa: ASRGSSGNTIY
v_gene: TRBV19; d_gene: TRBD1; CDR3aa: ASSPSRQGPNQPQH
v_gene: TRBV10-3; d_gene: NA; CDR3aa: AAWTTGAGELF
v_gene: TRBV27; d_gene: NA; CDR3aa: ASSPMSSGNTIY
v_gene: TRBV7-9; d_gene: NA; CDR3aa: ASSPSMNTEAF
v_gene: TRBV10-3; d_gene: TRBD2; CDR3aa: AIRERGGLSYEQY
v_gene: TRBV6-5; d_gene: NA; CDR3aa: ASSYGGAWVYEQY
v_gene: TRBV2; d_gene: NA; CDR3aa: ASVSGRNQPQH
v_gene: TRBV7-8; d_gene: TRBD1; CDR3aa: ASRQNRGNTGELF
v_gene: TRBV5-1; d_gene: NA; CDR3aa: ASSLAGASGANVLT
v_gene: TRBV18; d_gene: NA; CDR3aa: ASSPTGDYGYT
v_gene: TRBV6-1; d_gene: NA; CDR3aa: ASSENIEGYSGYT
v_gene: TRBV15; d_gene: TRBD1; CDR3aa: ATSRRGTGNNYGYT
v_gene: TRBV5-1; d_gene: TRBD2; CDR3aa: ASSLASTSGGSDTQY
v_gene: TRBV5-1; d_gene: TRBD1; CDR3aa: ASSLRWGQRDSNYEQY
v_gene: TRBV9; d_gene: NA; CDR3aa: ASSPNWGVGTDTQY
v_gene: TRBV14; d_gene: NA; CDR3aa: ASGDREYEQY
v_gene: TRBV5-1; d_gene: NA; CDR3aa: ASSGGAPSSYNEQF
v_gene: TRBV5-5; d_gene: NA; CDR3aa: ASSLRNMNTEAF
v_gene: TRBV7-3; d_gene: TRBD1; CDR3aa: ASSSNRGGFTEAF
v_gene: TRBV6-5; d_gene: TRBD1; CDR3aa: ASRAGQGITQY
v_gene: TRBV21-1; d_gene: NA; CDR3aa: ASRSSRLGVSKGAHQPQH